The 24 T cell receptor beta chains below come from one sample, sequenced in a study of T cells after yellow fever vaccination. One entry per CDR3 protein, called by TCRdb with MiXCR from the 5' RACE reads. The sample contains more than 80,000 distinct CDR3 sequences, around 5.5% of which appear only once. The starting material was CD8+ T cells sorted from PBMCs, obtained 10 days after the yellow fever booster vaccination. Every receptor here comes from a man between 18 and 35 years old who received the YFV17D yellow fever vaccine.

This clonotype has just a few counts. The gene calls are TRBV6-5 and TRBJ2-1; D is perhaps TRBD2 (6 bases). CDR3 length: 15 residues. Between the trimmed V and J ends, which lost 0 bases and 5 bases, there was a span of 11 bases. Germline V CDR1 and CDR2: MNHEY, SVGAGI. The CDR3 is CASSYSPGLHNEQFF. CDR3 DNA sequence: TGTGCCAGCAGTTACTCCCCGGGACTCCACAATGAGCAGTTCTTC.

The J gene is TRBJ1-2, the V gene TRBV4-2, with D tentatively TRBD1 (6 bases). This CDR3 has 13 amino acids. Germline V gives CDR1 LGHNA, CDR2 YNFKEQ. Trimming shortened V by 1 base and J by 4 bases, and 7 bases separated the two germline ends. DNA of the CDR3: TGTGCCAGCAGCCAAGGGACAGCCTATGGCTACACCTTC. Its protein is CASSQGTAYGYTF.

This chain joins TRBV10-3 and TRBJ2-3; no reliable D call. Trimming pared 7 bases from V and 4 bases from J, leaving 21 bases between. CDR3 length: 16 amino acids. Germline values: CDR1 ENHRY, CDR2 SYGVKD. DNA for the CDR3: TGTGCCATCAACCGCGCTGGGCCACTTCTGCCAGATACGCAGTATTTT. This gives the protein CAINRAGPLLPDTQYF.

This CDR3 reads CSVEDTGELFF. For the CDR3, the DNA is TGCAGCGTTGAGGACACCGGGGAGCTGTTTTTT. The gene calls are TRBV29-1 and TRBJ2-2; no clear D gene. This CDR3 is built from 11 residues. Trimming stripped 3 bases from V and 3 bases from J, with 2 bases between. The V gene's germline CDR1 is SQVTM and CDR2 ANQGSEA.

This clonotype showed up just a few times. V gene TRBV11-2 combines with J gene TRBJ2-3, with 9 bases aligning to TRBD1. V lost 5 bases and J lost 3; bases outside the gene matches: 6. This CDR3 is 15 amino acids long. Germline V gene sequence: CDR1 SGHAT, CDR2 FQNNGV. The CDR3 bases are TGTGCCAGCAGCCCCCGGGACAGGGTGACAGATACGCAGTATTTT. Residues: CASSPRDRVTDTQYF. Filled out from reference TRBV11-2 and TRBJ2-3, the complete variable domain reads EAGVAQSPRYKIIEKRQSVAFWCNPISGHATLYWYQQILGQGPKLLIQFQNNGVVDDSQLPKDRFSAERLKGVDSTLKIQPAKLEDSAVYLCASSPRDRVTDTQYFGPGTRLTVL.

V usage is TRBV28 and J usage is TRBJ2-7; the D gene is possibly TRBD1 (6 bases). The V and J ends lost 4 bases and 2 bases respectively, with 15 bases between them. Germline CDR1 reads MDHEN; CDR2 reads SYDVKM. CDR3 length equals 15 residues. The DNA for the CDR3 is TGTGCCAGCAGTTCCCCTCGGGGACATCCCTACGAGCAGTACGTC. Encoded protein: CASSSPRGHPYEQYV.

V gene TRBV12-3 or TRBV12-4 combines with J gene TRBJ2-5, with 10 bases that match TRBD1. The trim removed 1 base at V and 5 bases at J, leaving 7 bases unmatched. This CDR3 is 16 amino acids long. The CDR3, as DNA: TGTGCCAGCAGTTTAGTTTCGGGACAGGGGAGGGAGACCCAGTACTTC. Protein sequence: CASSLVSGQGRETQYF.

Comments on this clonotype: One junction end does not reproduce the germline sequence, and a read error may be involved. The chain has TRBV14 and TRBJ2-7; the D is unclear. Germline V CDR1 and CDR2: SGHDN, FVKESK. The CDR3 covers 13 residues. The CDR3 protein is CACSQDLINEQYF. The CDR3 DNA sequence: TGTGCCTGCAGCCAAGATTTGATAAACGAGCAGTACTTC.

V and J are TRBV7-9 and TRBJ1-2; D call uncertain. This CDR3 has 16 amino acids. Germline lookup yields CDR1 SEHNR and CDR2 FQNEAQ (reference sequence). Trimming took 4 bases from V and 5 from J, leaving 20 bases between them. CDR3 DNA sequence: TGTGCCAGCAGCTCCGTGACCCCTAGGGAACAATATGGCTACACCTTC. It codes for CASSSVTPREQYGYTF.

This clonotype has more than one count but fewer than ten. The rearrangement uses TRBV5-1 and TRBJ1-1; D might be TRBD1 (6 bases). Germline CDR1 reads SGHRS; CDR2 reads YFSETQ. V was clipped by 3 bases and J by 3 bases, with 9 bases between them. The CDR3 runs to 13 residues. The DNA of the CDR3 is TGCGCCAGCAGCTCAACAGGGTACACTGAAGCTTTCTTT. Translating gives CASSSTGYTEAFF.

The chain carries TRBV4-1 and TRBJ2-2; D gene uncertain. V dropped 6 bases and J dropped 0 bases, with 8 bases sitting between them. Per the germline V gene, CDR1 is MGHRA and CDR2 is YSYEKL. This CDR3 region has 14 residues. This CDR3 is CASSRDSNTGELFF. The CDR3 DNA is TGCGCCAGCAGTCGTGACTCGAACACCGGGGAGCTGTTTTTT.

This chain uses TRBV11-2 with TRBJ2-7; D may be TRBD1 (7 bases). Germline V gene lookup returns CDR1 SGHAT and CDR2 FQNNGV. Trimming took off 0 bases at V and 3 bases at J, with 24 bases between the two ends. CDR3 length: 19 amino acids. Here the CDR3 DNA reads TGTGCCAGCAGCTTAGAGGGGCCCGGGCAGGGGGGTTTTTACTACGAGCAGTACTTC. Its protein product is CASSLEGPGQGGFYYEQYF.

The rearrangement uses TRBV4-1 and TRBJ1-1; D is uncertain. The CDR3 is 14 residues long. V dropped 3 bases and J dropped 0 bases, with 8 bases sitting between them. The germline V gene has CDR1 MGHRA and CDR2 YSYEKL. In nucleotides, the CDR3 is TGCGCCAGCAGCCAGGTTGGAGTGAACACTGAAGCTTTCTTT. Translating it yields CASSQVGVNTEAFF.

The rearrangement links TRBV25-1 to TRBJ1-1; D is ambiguous. The length of the CDR3 is 12 residues. Trimming pared 4 bases from V and 1 base from J, leaving 4 bases between. Germline CDR1 MGHDK, CDR2 SYGVNS. CDR3 protein: CASSGPNTEAFF. In DNA, the CDR3 is TGTGCCAGCAGTGGTCCGAACACTGAAGCTTTCTTT.

The CDR3 loop reads CASRVTGVDYGYTF. The CDR3 nucleotides are TGTGCCAGCAGAGTGACAGGGGTTGACTATGGCTACACCTTC. The V gene is TRBV6-5, the J gene TRBJ1-2; 8 nucleotides match TRBD1. CDR1 MNHEY and CDR2 SVGAGI come from the germline V gene. This CDR3 is 14 amino acids long. With V trimmed by 6 bases and J by 3 bases, 6 bases remained unmatched.

This CDR3 is CASSLDSFLEQYF. In DNA form, the CDR3 reads TGCGCCAGCAGCTTGGACAGTTTCCTCGAGCAGTACTTC. The V gene is TRBV5-1, the J gene TRBJ2-7; D is undetermined. CDR1 is SGHRS and CDR2 is YFSETQ in the germline V gene. The CDR3 consists of 13 residues. The V end lost 0 bases, the J end lost 6 bases, and 10 bases lay between the germline ends.

The chain combines TRBV20-1 with TRBJ2-1; 13 bases are a match to TRBD2. The V gene end was trimmed by 6 bases and the J gene end by 8 bases; junction bases not matched to a gene: 19. The CDR3 loop spans 18 amino acids. The V gene's germline CDR1 is DFQATT and CDR2 SNEGSKA (reference sequence). The CDR3 here is CSATGLAGETFSIYEQFF. In DNA, the CDR3 is TGCAGTGCCACCGGACTAGCGGGGGAGACTTTCTCCATCTATGAGCAGTTCTTC.

This chain joins TRBV7-2 and TRBJ1-6; a possible D gene is TRBD1 (5 bases). The CDR3 has 14 amino acids. Trimming pared 0 bases from V and 10 bases from J, leaving 10 bases between. In germline, CDR1 is SGHTA, CDR2 FQGNSA. The CDR3 nucleotides read TGTGCCAGCAGCTTAGCCGGGGGTCCGTCACCCCTCCACTTT. This sequence encodes CASSLAGGPSPLHF.

Details on this clonotype: A much larger clone sits a single nucleotide away, making a read error possible. In DNA, the CDR3 is TGTGCCACCTGGAGGTTGTCTGAAGCTTTCTTT. Its protein product is CATWRLSEAFF. The chain combines TRBV6-5 with TRBJ1-1; D uncertain. Trimming removed 10 bases at V and 6 bases at J, with 12 bases between. The CDR3 sequence is 11 residues long. Per the germline V gene, CDR1 is MNHEY and CDR2 is SVGAGI.

The chain links TRBV6-2 or TRBV6-3 to TRBJ2-1; 10 bases agree with TRBD1. V shed 5 bases and J 5 bases; nucleotides not matched to a gene: 6. Germline assignment: CDR1 MNHEY and CDR2 SVGEGT. The CDR3 is made up of 15 amino acids. The CDR3 DNA is TGTGCCAGCAGTGCGACAGGGGGCTGGAACAATGAGCAGTTCTTC. It specifies CASSATGGWNNEQFF.

In this sample, this clonotype turned up a few times. As DNA, the CDR3 is TGTGCCAGCAGTTTAAAGGGTTTAGGCAATCAGCCCCAGCATTTT. It codes for CASSLKGLGNQPQHF. The chain combines TRBV12-3 or TRBV12-4 with TRBJ1-5; D not certain. V was shortened by 2 bases and J by 2 bases, with 10 bases between the two germline ends. The CDR3 length is 15 residues.

This clonotype occurred many times. The chain is built from TRBV10-3 and TRBJ2-2, with D possibly being TRBD1 (6 bases). V lost 0 bases to trimming and J lost 3 bases, with 26 bases between them. The CDR3 consists of 21 residues. The germline V gene has CDR1 ENHRY and CDR2 SYGVKD. CDR3 nucleotides: TGTGCCATCAGTGAGTCTACCCCGGGACAAGGAGCCCTTCTGTACACCGGGGAGCTGTTTTTT. The encoded protein is CAISESTPGQGALLYTGELFF.

This clonotype occurred a few times. This chain connects TRBV4-1 to TRBJ2-7; TRBD1 aligns across 7 bases. V shed 2 bases and J 2 bases; nucleotides not matched to a gene: 3. This CDR3 is 14 amino acids long. In germline, CDR1 is MGHRA, CDR2 YSYEKL. The CDR3 bases are TGCGCCAGCAGCCAACGGCAGGGGGCCTACGAGCAGTACGTC. It encodes CASSQRQGAYEQYV.

The gene calls are TRBV7-3 and TRBJ2-1; D is uncertain. Between the trimmed V and J ends, which lost 4 bases and 7 bases, there was a span of 8 bases. The CDR3 is made up of 12 amino acids. Germline values: CDR1 SGHTA, CDR2 FQGTGA. The CDR3 sequence is CASSSESNEQFF. The CDR3, as DNA: TGTGCCAGCAGCTCGGAATCGAATGAGCAGTTCTTC.